Ten or more counts support the clone carrying this TCR beta chain. Its target is unknown. This beta chain is a stray read from a library made for alpha chains; its abundance is not meaningful. The entry originates in a study of spatial heterogeneity in lung cancer. Study-level points and caveats: Ubiquitous expanded TCR counts tracked ubiquitous nonsynonymous mutations; regional expanded TCR counts tracked regional nonsynonymous mutations. The study found that expanded intratumoral alpha and beta TCR counts tracked tumor mutation counts.

The time point here: sample taken at primary tumor resection. A total of more than 65 untreated early-stage non-small cell lung cancer patients served as donors. This CDR3 is 15 amino acids long. The germline V gene has CDR1 SEHNR and CDR2 FQNEAQ (reference sequence). The V end lost 3 bases, the J end lost 0 bases, and 8 bases lay between the germline ends. TCRdb fed the 5' RACE reads into MiXCR, producing one record per CDR3 protein. The sample holds some 14,000 distinct CDR3 sequences; less than 6.5% are singletons and the top ten take around 10%. This rearrangement joins TRBV7-9 to TRBJ1-4, with unresolved D. This specimen was lung tumor tissue, taken at surgery. This TCR came from a female donor with early-stage non-small cell lung cancer. The CDR3 sequence: CASSLGDPTNEKLFF. As DNA, the CDR3 is TGTGCCAGCAGCTTGGGCGATCCAACTAATGAAAAACTGTTTTTT.